The 10 T cell receptor beta chains below all came from one sample that was sequenced in a study of metastatic and nonmetastatic thyroid tumors. Via MiXCR, TCRdb re-called the PCR reads. Of fewer than 40,000 clones in the sample, under 40% are singletons; the top ten hold roughly 20%. Each patient went into thyroid surgery without having received any treatment. Sequencing input: tumor tissue. Every receptor here comes from a female donor with papillary thyroid cancer or a benign thyroid nodule (not recorded which). Some clones in this sample may be carry-over from other donors' samples.

This clone showed up just a few times. This chain joins TRBV6-1 and TRBJ1-4, with D perhaps matching TRBD1 (5 bases). CDR1 and CDR2 from the germline V gene are MNHNS and SASEGT. The V end was cut by 7 bases, the J end by 6 bases, with 15 bases between. The CDR3 spans 14 residues. CDR3 sequence (DNA): TGTGCCAGCAACCGGGACTTTGGGGATGAAAAACTGTTTTTT. Protein product: CASNRDFGDEKLFF.

The chain uses TRBV9 and TRBJ1-1; possibly TRBD1 for D (5 bases). This CDR3 is 14 amino acids long. From germline, CDR1 is SGDLS and CDR2 YYNGEE. V dropped 0 bases and J dropped 6 bases, with 12 bases sitting between them. CDR3 in DNA: TGTGCCAGCAGCGTAGAGGCGTCGGGGGCTGAAGCTTTCTTT. It encodes CASSVEASGAEAFF.

The V gene is TRBV20-1, the J gene TRBJ2-2; 11 bases agree with TRBD1. V lost 5 bases and J lost 1; bases outside the gene matches: 3. This CDR3 contains 15 residues. Looked up from germline, CDR1 is DFQATT and CDR2 is SNEGSKA (reference sequence). CDR3 loop: CSAGGTGGNTGELFF. DNA for the CDR3: TGCAGTGCTGGAGGGACAGGGGGGAACACCGGGGAGCTGTTTTTT.

The J gene is TRBJ2-7, the V gene TRBV19; no firm D call. Germline values: CDR1 LNHDA, CDR2 SQIVND (reference sequence). The CDR3 loop spans 15 amino acids. Trimming cost V 1 base and J 5 bases, with 15 bases left between them. The CDR3 DNA sequence: TGTGCCAGTAGTATAGGATATACAGCCTGGAACGAGCAGTACTTC. This sequence encodes CASSIGYTAWNEQYF.

On this clone: The CDR3 carries no conserved terminal phenylalanine or tryptophan, so it likely arises from a read error. The rearrangement joins TRBV14 to TRBJ2-7; D is possibly TRBD2 (6 bases). CDR3 length equals 15 residues. Germline V gives CDR1 SGHDN, CDR2 FVKESK. V gave up 4 bases and J gave up 3 bases, with 16 bases separating them. This chain's CDR3 is CASSRGRRMDYEQYI. The CDR3 coding sequence is TGTGCCAGCAGCCGTGGGAGGAGAATGGACTACGAGCAGTACATC.

Concerning this clone itself: The junction and the germline gene differ at one end; a read error may be behind it. The chain is built from TRBV27 and TRBJ2-7; D is perhaps TRBD2 (6 bases). CDR1 and CDR2 from the germline V gene are MNHEY and SMNVEV (reference sequence). The CDR3 is made up of 13 amino acids. The CDR3 sequence: CASSRTSKYEQCF. In DNA, the CDR3 is TGTGCCAGCAGCCGAACTAGCAAATACGAGCAGTGCTTC.

This clone came up a few times. This chain joins TRBV19 and TRBJ1-5; 8 bases are a match to TRBD1. V lost 2 bases and J lost 4; bases outside the gene matches: 4. The germline V gene encodes CDR1 LNHDA and CDR2 SQIVND (reference sequence). The CDR3 loop spans 15 amino acids. The CDR3 nucleotides are TGTGCCAGTAGTATATGGCAGGGGGCAAATCAGCCCCAGCATTTT. Encoded protein: CASSIWQGANQPQHF.

The genes are TRBV6-1 and TRBJ2-1; unclear D gene. The CDR3 spans 14 residues. Trimming took 0 bases from V and 4 from J, leaving 7 bases between them. Germline loops: CDR1 MNHNS, CDR2 SASEGT. In DNA, the CDR3 is TGTGCCAGCAGTGAAGCCATAGTTTACAATGAGCAGTTCTTC. Translated, it gives CASSEAIVYNEQFF.

This chain links TRBV20-1 with TRBJ2-1; no reliable D call. The end of the DNA aligns better with TRBJ2-5, so the J call may be wrong. The CDR3 has 15 residues. CDR1 is DFQATT, CDR2 SNEGSKA, per germline (reference sequence). The chain's CDR3 is CSAKKKTGYQETQYF. The CDR3 DNA reads TGCAGTGCTAAGAAAAAAACGGGCTACCAAGAGACCCAGTACTTC.

CDR3 in amino acids: CSARERGPTGELFF. The DNA for the CDR3 is TGCAGTGCTAGAGAGAGGGGGCCCACCGGGGAGCTGTTTTTT. The V call is TRBV20-1, the J call TRBJ2-2; 7 bases map to TRBD1. The junction had 2 bases not matched to a gene; V was cut back by 0 bases and J by 4 bases. The CDR3 totals 14 residues. In germline, CDR1 is DFQATT, CDR2 SNEGSKA (reference sequence).